This T cell receptor (beta chain) stems from a study of technical replicates of blood from several donors (dated by TCRdb to about 2017). CDR1 SEHNR and CDR2 FQNEAQ are derived from the germline V gene (reference sequence). Trimming accounts for 3 bases at V and 5 bases at J, while the number of junction bases matched to no gene is 0. Counted from cysteine to phenylalanine, this CDR3 has 13 amino acids. Only the CDR3 DNA stays, 39 bases, in frame from base 1. With respect to this clone: No cognate antigen has been identified for it. It has no much larger one-base neighbor in the sample; base qualities were not kept.

The library was generated by the immunoSEQ multiplex PCR assay. TCRdb re-hosts the immuneACCESS table, in-frame sequences only. Its copies lack some clones; in the studies checked, an unresolved V gene accounts for under half of them, and the cause for the rest is not known. This sample comprises 75,000 or so clones, about 92% of them detected only once. Clones ranked in the top ten supply roughly 0.37% of the sample. The sample was T cells isolated from PBMCs. The sequence was obtained from a human donor in good health. Here the chain combines TRBV7-9 and TRBJ1-5, and 8 junctional nucleotides match TRBD1. The DNA sequence is TGTGCCAGCAGCTTGACAGGGGATCAGCCCCAGCATTTT. It specifies CASSLTGDQPQHF.